In this sample, the clone carrying this TCR beta chain turned up a few times. Germline V gene sequence: CDR1 SGHKS, CDR2 YYEKEE (reference sequence). With 1 base clipped from V and 7 bases from J, the junction kept 8 bases outside the gene matches. CDR3 length equals 15 residues. This specimen comes from a study of blood T cells in healthy people across ages. A second PCR of about 7 to 12 cycles used a sample-barcoded 5' primer and a J-beta primer mix. TCRdb passed the 5' RACE reads through MiXCR, listing each CDR3 protein once. The sample yields hundreds of thousands of distinct CDR3 sequences, around 38% seen once.

The sequenced sample was blood. The clonotype was recovered from an elderly man in good health. The chain couples TRBV5-5 to TRBJ2-1; 7 bases are a match to TRBD1. CDR3 bases: TGTGCCAGCAGCTTGTCAGTCGCGACAGGGAATGAGCAGTTCTTC. Translated: CASSLSVATGNEQFF.